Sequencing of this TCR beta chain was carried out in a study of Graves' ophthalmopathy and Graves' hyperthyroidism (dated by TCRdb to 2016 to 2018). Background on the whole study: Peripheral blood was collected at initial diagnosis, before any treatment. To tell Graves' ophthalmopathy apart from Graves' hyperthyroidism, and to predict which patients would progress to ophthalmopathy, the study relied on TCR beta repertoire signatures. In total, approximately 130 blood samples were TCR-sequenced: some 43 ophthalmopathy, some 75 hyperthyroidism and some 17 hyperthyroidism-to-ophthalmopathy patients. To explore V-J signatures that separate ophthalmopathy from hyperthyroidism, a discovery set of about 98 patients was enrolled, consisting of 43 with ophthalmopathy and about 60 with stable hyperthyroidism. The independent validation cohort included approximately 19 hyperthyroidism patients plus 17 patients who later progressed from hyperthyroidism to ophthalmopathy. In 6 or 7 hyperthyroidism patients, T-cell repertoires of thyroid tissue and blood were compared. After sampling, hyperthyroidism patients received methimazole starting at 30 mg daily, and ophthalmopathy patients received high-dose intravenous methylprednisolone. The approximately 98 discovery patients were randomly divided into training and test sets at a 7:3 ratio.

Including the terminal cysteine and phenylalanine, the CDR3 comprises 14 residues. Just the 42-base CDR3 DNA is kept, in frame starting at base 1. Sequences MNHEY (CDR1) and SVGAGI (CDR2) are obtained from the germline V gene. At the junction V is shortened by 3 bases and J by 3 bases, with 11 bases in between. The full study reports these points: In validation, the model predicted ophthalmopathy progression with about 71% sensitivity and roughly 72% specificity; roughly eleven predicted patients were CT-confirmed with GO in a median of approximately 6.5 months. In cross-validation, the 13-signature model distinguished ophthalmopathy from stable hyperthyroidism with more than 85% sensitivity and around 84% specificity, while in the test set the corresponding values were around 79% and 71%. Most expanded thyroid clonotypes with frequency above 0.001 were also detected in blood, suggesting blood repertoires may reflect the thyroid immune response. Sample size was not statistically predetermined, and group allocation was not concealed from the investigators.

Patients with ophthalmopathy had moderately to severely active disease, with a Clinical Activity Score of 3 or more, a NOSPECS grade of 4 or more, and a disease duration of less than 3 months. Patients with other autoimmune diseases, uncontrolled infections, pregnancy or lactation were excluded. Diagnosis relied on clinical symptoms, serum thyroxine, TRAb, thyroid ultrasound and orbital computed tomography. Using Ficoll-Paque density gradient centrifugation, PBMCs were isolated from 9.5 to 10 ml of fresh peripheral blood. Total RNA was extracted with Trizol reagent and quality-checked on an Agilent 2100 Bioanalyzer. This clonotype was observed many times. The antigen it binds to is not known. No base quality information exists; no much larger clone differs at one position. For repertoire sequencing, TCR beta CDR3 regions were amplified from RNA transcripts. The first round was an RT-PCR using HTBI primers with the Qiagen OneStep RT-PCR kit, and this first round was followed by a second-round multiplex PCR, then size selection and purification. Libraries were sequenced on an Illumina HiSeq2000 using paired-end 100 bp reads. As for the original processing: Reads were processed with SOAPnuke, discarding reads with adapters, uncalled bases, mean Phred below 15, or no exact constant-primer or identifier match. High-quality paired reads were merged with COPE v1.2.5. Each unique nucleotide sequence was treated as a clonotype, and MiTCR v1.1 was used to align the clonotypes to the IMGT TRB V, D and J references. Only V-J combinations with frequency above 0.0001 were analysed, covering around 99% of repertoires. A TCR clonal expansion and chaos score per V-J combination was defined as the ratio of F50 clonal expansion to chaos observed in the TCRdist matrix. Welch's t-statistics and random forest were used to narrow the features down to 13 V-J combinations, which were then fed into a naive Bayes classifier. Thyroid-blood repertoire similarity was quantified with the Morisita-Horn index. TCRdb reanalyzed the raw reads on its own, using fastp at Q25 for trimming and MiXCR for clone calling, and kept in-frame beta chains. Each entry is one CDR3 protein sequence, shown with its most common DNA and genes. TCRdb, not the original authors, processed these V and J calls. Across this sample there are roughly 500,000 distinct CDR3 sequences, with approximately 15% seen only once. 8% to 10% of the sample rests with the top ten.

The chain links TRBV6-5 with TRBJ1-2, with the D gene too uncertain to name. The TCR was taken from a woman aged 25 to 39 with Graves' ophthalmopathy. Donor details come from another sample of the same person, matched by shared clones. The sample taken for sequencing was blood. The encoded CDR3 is CASSYLGRDYGYTF. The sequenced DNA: TGTGCCAGCAGTTATTTGGGCCGGGACTATGGCTACACCTTC.